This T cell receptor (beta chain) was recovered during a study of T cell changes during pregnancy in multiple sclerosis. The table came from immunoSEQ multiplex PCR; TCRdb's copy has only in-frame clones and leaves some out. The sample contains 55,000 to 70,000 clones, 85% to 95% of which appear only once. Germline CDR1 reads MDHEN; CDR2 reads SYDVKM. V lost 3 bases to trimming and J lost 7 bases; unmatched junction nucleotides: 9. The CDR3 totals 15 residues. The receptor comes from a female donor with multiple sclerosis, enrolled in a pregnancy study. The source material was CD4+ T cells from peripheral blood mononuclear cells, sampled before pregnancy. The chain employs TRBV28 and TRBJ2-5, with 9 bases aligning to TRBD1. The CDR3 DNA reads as TGTGCCAGCAGTTTCCGGGACAGGGTTTTTGGGACCCAGTACTTC. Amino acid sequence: CASSFRDRVFGTQYF.